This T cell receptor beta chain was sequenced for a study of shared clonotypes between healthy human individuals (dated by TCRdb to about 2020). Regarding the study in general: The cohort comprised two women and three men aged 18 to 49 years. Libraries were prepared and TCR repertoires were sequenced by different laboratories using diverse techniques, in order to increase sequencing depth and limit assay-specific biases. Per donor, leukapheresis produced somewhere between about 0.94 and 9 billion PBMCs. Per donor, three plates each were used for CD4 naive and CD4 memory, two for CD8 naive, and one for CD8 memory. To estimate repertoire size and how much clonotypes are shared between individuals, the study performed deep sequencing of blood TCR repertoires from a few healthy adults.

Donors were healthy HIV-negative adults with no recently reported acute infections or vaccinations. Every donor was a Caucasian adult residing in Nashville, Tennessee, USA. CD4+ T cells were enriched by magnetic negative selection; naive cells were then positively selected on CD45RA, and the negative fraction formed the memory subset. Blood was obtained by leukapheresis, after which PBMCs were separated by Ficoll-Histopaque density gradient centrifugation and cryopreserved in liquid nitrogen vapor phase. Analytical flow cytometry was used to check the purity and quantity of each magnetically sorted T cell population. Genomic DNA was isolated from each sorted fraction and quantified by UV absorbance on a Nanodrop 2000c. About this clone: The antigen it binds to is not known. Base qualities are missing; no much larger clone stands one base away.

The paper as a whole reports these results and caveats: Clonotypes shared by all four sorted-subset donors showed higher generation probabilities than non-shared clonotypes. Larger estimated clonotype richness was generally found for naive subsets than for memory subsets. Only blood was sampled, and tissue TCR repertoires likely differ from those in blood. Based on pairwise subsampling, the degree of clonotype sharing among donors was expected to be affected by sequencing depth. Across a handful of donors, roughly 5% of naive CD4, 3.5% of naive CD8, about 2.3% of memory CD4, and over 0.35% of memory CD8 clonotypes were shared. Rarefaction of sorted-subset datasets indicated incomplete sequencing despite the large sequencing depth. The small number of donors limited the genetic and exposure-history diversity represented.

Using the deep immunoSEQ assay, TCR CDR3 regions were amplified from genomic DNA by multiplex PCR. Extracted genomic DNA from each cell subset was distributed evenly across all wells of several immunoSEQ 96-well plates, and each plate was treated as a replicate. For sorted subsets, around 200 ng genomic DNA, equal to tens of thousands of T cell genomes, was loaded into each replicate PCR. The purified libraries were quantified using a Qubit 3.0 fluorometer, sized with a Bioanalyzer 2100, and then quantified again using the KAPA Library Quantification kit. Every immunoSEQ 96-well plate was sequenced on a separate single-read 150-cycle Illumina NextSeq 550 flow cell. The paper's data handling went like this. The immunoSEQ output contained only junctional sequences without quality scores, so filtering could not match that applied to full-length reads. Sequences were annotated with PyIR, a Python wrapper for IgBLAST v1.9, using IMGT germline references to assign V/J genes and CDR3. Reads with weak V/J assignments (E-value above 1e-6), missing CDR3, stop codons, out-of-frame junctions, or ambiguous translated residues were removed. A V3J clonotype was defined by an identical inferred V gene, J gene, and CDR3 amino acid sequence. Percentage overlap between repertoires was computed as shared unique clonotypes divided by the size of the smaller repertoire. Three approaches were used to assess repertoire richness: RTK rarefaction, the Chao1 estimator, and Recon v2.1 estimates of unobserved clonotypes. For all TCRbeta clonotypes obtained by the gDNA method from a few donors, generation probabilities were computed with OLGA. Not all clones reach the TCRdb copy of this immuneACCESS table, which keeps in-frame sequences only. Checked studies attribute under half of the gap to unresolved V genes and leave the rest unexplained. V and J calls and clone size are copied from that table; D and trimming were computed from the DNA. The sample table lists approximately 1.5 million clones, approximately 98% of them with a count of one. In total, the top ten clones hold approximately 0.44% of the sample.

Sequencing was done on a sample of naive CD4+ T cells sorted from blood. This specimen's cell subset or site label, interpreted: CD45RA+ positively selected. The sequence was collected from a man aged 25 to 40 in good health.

The DNA is TGTGCCAGCAGCTTTTTAACAGGGTATGCGAAAGCTGAAGCTTTCTTT. This sequence encodes CASSFLTGYAKAEAFF. The V and J segments used are TRBV7-2 and TRBJ1-1; TRBD1 is a possible D gene, resting on 6 matching bases. Reading the germline V gene gives CDR1 SGHTA and CDR2 FQGNSA. Measured from the cysteine to the phenylalanine, the CDR3 is 16 residues long. The only DNA kept is the CDR3, 48 bases in frame from the first base. The V and J ends are trimmed by 3 bases and 6 bases, leaving 20 bases between them.